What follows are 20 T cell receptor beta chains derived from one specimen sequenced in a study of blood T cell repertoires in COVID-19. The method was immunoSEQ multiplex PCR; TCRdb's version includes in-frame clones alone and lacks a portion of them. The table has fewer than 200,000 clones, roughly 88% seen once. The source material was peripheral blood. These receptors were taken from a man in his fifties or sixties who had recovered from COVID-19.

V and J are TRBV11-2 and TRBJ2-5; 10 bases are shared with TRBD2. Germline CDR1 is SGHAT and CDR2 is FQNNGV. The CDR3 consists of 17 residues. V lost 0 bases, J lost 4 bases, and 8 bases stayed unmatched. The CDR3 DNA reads TGTGCCAGCAGCTTAGATGGGACTAGCGTAGAGGGAGAGACCCAGTACTTC. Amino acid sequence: CASSLDGTSVEGETQYF.

The CDR3: CASSLGEATEAFF. The CDR3 DNA follows: TGTGCCAGCAGCTTAGGCGAGGCCACTGAAGCTTTCTTT. The chain links TRBV7-3 to TRBJ1-1, with D unclear. Between the trimmed V and J ends, which lost 2 bases and 4 bases, there was a span of 8 bases. The CDR3 extends over 13 amino acids. Germline V gene sequence: CDR1 SGHTA, CDR2 FQGTGA.

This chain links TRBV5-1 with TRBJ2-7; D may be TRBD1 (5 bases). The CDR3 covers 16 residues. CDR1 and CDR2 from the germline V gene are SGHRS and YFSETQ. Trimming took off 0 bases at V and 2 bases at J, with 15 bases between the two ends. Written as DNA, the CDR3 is TGCGCCAGCAGCTTGGCCGTGGACACTTCTCCCTACGAGCAGTACTTC. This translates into CASSLAVDTSPYEQYF.

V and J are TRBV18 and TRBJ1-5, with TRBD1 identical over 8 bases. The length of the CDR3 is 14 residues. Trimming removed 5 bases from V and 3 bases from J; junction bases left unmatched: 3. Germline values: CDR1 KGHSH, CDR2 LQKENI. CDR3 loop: CASSGQGDNQPQHF. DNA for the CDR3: TGTGCCAGCTCAGGACAGGGTGACAATCAGCCCCAGCATTTT.

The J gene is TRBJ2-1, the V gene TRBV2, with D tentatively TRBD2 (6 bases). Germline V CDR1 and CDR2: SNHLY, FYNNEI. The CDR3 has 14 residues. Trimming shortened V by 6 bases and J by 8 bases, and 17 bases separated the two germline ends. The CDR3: CASSRTTLVDEQFF. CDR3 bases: TGTGCCAGCAGCAGGACTACCCTAGTAGATGAGCAGTTCTTC.

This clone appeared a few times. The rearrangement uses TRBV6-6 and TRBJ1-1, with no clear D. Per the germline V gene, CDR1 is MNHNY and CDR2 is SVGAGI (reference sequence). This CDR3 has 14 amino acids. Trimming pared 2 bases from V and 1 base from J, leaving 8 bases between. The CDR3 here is CASSYRGRNTEAFF. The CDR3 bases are TGTGCCAGCAGTTACCGGGGAAGGAACACTGAAGCTTTCTTT.

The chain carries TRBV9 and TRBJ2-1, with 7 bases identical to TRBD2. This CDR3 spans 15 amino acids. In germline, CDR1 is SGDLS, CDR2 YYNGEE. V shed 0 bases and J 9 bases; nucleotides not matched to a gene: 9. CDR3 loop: CASSVAGGGVGEQFF. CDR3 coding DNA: TGTGCCAGCAGCGTAGCTGGGGGAGGGGTTGGTGAGCAGTTCTTC.

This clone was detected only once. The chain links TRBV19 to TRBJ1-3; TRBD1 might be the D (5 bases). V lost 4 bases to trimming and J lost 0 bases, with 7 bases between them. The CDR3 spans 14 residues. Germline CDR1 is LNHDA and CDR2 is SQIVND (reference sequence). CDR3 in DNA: TGTGCCAGTAGTACAGGGATCTCTGGAAACACCATATATTTT. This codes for CASSTGISGNTIYF.

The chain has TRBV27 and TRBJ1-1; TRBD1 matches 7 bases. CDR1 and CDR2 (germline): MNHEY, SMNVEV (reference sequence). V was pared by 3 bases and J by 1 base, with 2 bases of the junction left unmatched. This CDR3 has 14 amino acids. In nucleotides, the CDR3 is TGTGCCAGCAGTTTTGGGACAGCGAACACTGAAGCTTTCTTT. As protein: CASSFGTANTEAFF.

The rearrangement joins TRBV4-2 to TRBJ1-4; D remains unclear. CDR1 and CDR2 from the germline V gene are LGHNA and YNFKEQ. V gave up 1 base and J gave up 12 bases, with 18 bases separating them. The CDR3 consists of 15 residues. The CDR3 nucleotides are TGTGCCAGCAGCCAAGGGATGGCAGGAGGCTCTCAACTGTTTTTT. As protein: CASSQGMAGGSQLFF.

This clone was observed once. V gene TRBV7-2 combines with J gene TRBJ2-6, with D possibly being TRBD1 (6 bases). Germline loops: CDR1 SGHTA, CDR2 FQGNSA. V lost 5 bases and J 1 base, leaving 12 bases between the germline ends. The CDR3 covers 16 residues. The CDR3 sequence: CASSKNTGSGANVLTF. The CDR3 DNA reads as TGTGCCAGCAGCAAAAATACAGGGTCTGGGGCCAACGTCCTGACTTTC.

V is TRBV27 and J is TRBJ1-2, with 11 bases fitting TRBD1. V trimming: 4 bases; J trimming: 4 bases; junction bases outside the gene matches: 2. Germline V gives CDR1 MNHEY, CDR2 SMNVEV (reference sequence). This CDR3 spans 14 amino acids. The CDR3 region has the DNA TGTGCCAGCAGTTGGACAGGGGGCAGCTATGGCTACACCTTC. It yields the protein CASSWTGGSYGYTF.

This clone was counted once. The DNA of the CDR3 is TGTGCCAGCAGCCTACTTGCGAGCGCCGCAGACTACGAGCAGTACTTC. Translation gives CASSLLASAADYEQYF. The chain joins TRBV3-1 (or the pseudogene TRBV3-2) to TRBJ2-7, with D hard to call. CDR3 length: 16 amino acids. Germline loops: CDR1 LGHDT, CDR2 YNNKEL (reference sequence). Trimming stripped 4 bases from V and 3 bases from J, with 19 bases between.

The CDR3 coding sequence is TGTGCCAGCAGCCCAGGGATAGGGGGCAACGGGGAGCTGTTTTTT. Translated, it gives CASSPGIGGNGELFF. The chain recombines TRBV11-2 with TRBJ2-2, with 7 nucleotides matching TRBD1. This CDR3 has 15 amino acids. With V trimmed by 5 bases and J by 7 bases, 10 bases remained unmatched. The germline V gene encodes CDR1 SGHAT and CDR2 FQNNGV.

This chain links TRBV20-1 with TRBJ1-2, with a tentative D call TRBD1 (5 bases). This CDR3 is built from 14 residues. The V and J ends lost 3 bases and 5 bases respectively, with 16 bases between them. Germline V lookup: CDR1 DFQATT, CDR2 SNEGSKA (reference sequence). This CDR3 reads CSASHTDAGYGYTF. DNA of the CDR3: TGCAGTGCTAGTCACACTGATGCAGGGTATGGCTACACCTTC.

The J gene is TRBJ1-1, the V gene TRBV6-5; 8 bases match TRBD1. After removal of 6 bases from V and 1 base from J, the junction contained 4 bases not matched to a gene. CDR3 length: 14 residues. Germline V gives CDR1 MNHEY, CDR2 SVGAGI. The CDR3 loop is CASSPTGANTEAFF. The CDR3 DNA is TGTGCCAGCAGCCCGACAGGGGCGAACACTGAAGCTTTCTTT.

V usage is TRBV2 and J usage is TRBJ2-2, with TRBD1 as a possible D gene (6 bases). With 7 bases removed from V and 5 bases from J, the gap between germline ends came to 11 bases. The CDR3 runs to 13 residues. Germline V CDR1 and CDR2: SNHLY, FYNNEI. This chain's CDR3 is CASTPQGTGELFF. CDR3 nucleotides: TGTGCCAGCACCCCACAGGGAACCGGGGAGCTGTTTTTT. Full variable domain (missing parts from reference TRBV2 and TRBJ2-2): EPEVTQTPSHQVTQMGQEVILRCVPISNHLYFYWYRQILGQKVEFLVSFYNNEISEKSEIFDDQFSVERPDGSNFTLKIRSTKLEDSAMYFCASTPQGTGELFFGEGSRLTVL.

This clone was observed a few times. The CDR3 coding sequence is TGTGCCAGCAGTTCTGGGGCGGTCGAGCAGTACTTC. Amino acids: CASSSGAVEQYF. The chain uses TRBV12-3 or TRBV12-4 and TRBJ2-7, with D maybe TRBD1 (5 bases). V was shortened by 4 bases and J by 6 bases, with 10 bases between the two germline ends. There are 12 residues in the CDR3.

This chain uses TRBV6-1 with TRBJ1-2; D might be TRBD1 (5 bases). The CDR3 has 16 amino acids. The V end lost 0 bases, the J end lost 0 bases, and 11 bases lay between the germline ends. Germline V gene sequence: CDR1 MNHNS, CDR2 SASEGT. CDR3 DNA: TGTGCCAGCAGTGAAGCGCTTCGGGGGGCTAACTATGGCTACACCTTC. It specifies CASSEALRGANYGYTF.

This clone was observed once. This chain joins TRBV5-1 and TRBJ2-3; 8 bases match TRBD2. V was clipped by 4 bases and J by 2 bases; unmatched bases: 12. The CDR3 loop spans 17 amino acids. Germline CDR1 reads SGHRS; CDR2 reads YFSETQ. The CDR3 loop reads CASSPLGLADFTDTQYF. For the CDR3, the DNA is TGCGCCAGCAGCCCTCTTGGACTAGCCGATTTCACAGATACGCAGTATTTT. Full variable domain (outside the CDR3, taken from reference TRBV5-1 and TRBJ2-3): KAGVTQTPRYLIKTRGQQVTLSCSPISGHRSVSWYQQTPGQGLQFLFEYFSETQRNKGNFPGRFSGRQFSNSRSEMNVSTLELGDSALYLCASSPLGLADFTDTQYFGPGTRLTVL.